The clone carrying this T cell receptor beta chain was detected ten times or more. Each CDR3 protein gets one entry after TCRdb re-called the RT-PCR reads with MiXCR. The table shows about 610,000 distinct CDR3 sequences, with approximately 15% occurring only once. The data were taken from a study of response to subunit inactivated influenza vaccine. The CDR3 is 12 residues long. CDR1 is SGHRS, CDR2 YFSETQ, per germline. V was shortened by 0 bases and J by 5 bases, with 6 bases between the two germline ends. This clonotype was obtained from a man aged 45-65 years who received an inactivated influenza vaccine. The rearrangement joins TRBV5-1 to TRBJ2-7; D is undetermined. The sequenced sample was PBMCs from blood, obtained 11 to 12 days after vaccination. CDR3 residues: CASSLEGNEQYF. CDR3 nucleotide sequence: TGCGCCAGCAGCTTGGAAGGGAACGAGCAGTACTTC.